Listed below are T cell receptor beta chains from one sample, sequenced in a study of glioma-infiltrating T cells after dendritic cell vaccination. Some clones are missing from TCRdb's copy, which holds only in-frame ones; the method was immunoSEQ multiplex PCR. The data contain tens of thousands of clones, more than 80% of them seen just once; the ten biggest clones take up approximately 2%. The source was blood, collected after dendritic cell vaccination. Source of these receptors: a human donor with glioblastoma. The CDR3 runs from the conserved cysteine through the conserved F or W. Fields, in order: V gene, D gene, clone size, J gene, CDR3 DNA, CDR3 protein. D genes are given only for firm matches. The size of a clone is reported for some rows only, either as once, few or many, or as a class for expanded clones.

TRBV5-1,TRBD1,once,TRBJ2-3,TGCGCCAGCAGCCAAAACAGGGGGACTTTCAGAGCAGATACGCAGTATTTT,CASSQNRGTFRADTQYF
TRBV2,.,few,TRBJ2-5,TGTGCCAGCAAACAGCAAGAGACCCAGTACTTC,CASKQQETQYF
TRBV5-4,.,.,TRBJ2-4,TGTGCCAGCAGGAACAGGGACCTAGCCAAAAACATTCAGTACTTC,CASRNRDLAKNIQYF
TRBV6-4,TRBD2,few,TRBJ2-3,TGTGCCAGCAGTGAAGGGACTAGCGGGGGCACAGATACGCAGTATTTT,CASSEGTSGGTDTQYF
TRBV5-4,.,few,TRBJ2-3,TGTGCCAGCAGTTGGGACAAATCACTCGAGTATTTT,CASSWDKSLEYF
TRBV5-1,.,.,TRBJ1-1,TGCGCCAGCAGCTTGTGGGTGACCGAGGGAGGCACTGAAGCTTTCTTT,CASSLWVTEGGTEAFF
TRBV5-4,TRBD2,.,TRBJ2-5,TGTGCCAGCAGCTTACTAGCGGTGCAAGAGACCCAGTACTTC,CASSLLAVQETQYF
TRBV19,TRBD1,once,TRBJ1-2,TGTGCCAGTAGTACAAGACAGGGGGAGGGCTACACCTTC,CASSTRQGEGYTF
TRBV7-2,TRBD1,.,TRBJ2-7,TGTGCCAGCAGCCTGGACAGGCAGTACGAGCAGTACTTC,CASSLDRQYEQYF
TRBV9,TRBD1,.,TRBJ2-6,TGTGCCAGCAGCGTTGACAGGGCTGGGGCCAACGTCCTGACTTTC,CASSVDRAGANVLTF
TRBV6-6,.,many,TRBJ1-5,TGTGCCAGCAGTTACGGTGTACAATCCCAACAACAGCCCCAGCATTTT,CASSYGVQSQQQPQHF
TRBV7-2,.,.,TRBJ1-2,TGTGCCAGCAGCCCAGGACAGCCGATGGCCTCTATCGACTACACCTTC,CASSPGQPMASIDYTF
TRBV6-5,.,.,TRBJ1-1,TGTGCCAGCAGAAGCCTGACAGGGAACACTGAAGCTTTCTTT,CASRSLTGNTEAFF
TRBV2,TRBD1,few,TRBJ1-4,TGTGCCAGCAACCCGGACAGGCTTTTCGGGAAACTGTTTTTT,CASNPDRLFGKLFF
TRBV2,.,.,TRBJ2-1,TGTGCCAGCAGTGACAGGAGGGCACAGCAGTTCTTC,CASSDRRAQQFF
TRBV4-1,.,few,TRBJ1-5,TGCGCCAGCAGCCCCCCGGGAGTTAGCAATCAGCCCCAGCATTTT,CASSPPGVSNQPQHF
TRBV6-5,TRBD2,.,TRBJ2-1,TGTGCCAGCAGTTGGTTAGCGGGGAACTACAATGAGCAGTTCTTC,CASSWLAGNYNEQFF
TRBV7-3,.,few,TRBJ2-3,TGTGCCAGCAGCTTAACGGGGGGTTCGCAGTATTTT,CASSLTGGSQYF
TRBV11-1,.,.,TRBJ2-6,TGTGCCAGCAGCTTAGTTTACTCTGGGGCCAACGTCCTGACTTTC,CASSLVYSGANVLTF
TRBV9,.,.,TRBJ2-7,TGTGCCAGCAGCGTAGGAACAGCCTACGAGCAGTACTTC,CASSVGTAYEQYF
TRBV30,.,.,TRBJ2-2,TGTGCCTGGAGGCGAGGGACACCGACCCCGAACACCGGGGAGCTGTTTTTT,CAWRRGTPTPNTGELFF
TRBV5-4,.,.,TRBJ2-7,TGTGCCAGCAGCTTCCGGGGTTTTACCTACGAGCAGTACTTC,CASSFRGFTYEQYF
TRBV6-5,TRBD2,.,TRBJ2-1,TGTGCCAGCTCGGGACTAGCCGGGAACAATGAGCAGTTCTTC,CASSGLAGNNEQFF
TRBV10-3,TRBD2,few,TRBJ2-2,TGTGCCATCAGTTATACCCATGCGGGAGAGCGGGCCGGGGAGCTGTTTTTT,CAISYTHAGERAGELFF
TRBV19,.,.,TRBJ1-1,TGTGCCAGTAGTACCTCACAAAACAACCACATGAACACTGAAGCTTTCTTT,CASSTSQNNHMNTEAFF
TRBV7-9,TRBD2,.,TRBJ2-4,TGTGCCAGCACGCCGGGGGGGGACATTCAGTACTTC,CASTPGGDIQYF
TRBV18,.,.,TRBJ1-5,TGTGCCAGCTCACCACCTAATAGGGGTGGGGATAGCAATCAGCCCCAGCATTTT,CASSPPNRGGDSNQPQHF
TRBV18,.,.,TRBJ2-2,TGTGCCAGCTCACCCTCGCTGGCGGACACCGGGGAGCTGTTTTTT,CASSPSLADTGELFF
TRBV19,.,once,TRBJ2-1,TGTGCCAGTAGTATAGTGAAAGGCAGGGTAGAATACAATGAGCAGTTCTTC,CASSIVKGRVEYNEQFF
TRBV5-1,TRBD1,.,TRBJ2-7,TGCGCCAGCAGCTTGACAGGGGTTCACTATGAGCAGTACTTC,CASSLTGVHYEQYF
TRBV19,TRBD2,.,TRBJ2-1,TGTGCCAGTAGGGATGGGACTAGCGGGAGAGCATACAATGAGCAGTTCTTC,CASRDGTSGRAYNEQFF
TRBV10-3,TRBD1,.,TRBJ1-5,TGTGCCATCAGTGAGTGGGACAGGAACAATCAGCCCCAGCATTTT,CAISEWDRNNQPQHF
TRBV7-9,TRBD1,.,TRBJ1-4,TGTGCCAGCAGCTTAGCCGGACAGGCAAATGAAAAACTGTTTTTT,CASSLAGQANEKLFF
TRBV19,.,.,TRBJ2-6,TGTGCCAGTAGTAAAGGACCGATCACGGGAGGGGCCAACGTCCTGACTTTC,CASSKGPITGGANVLTF
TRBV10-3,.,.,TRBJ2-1,TGTGCCATCAAAGCGAGCTCCGTTTACAATGAGCAGTTCTTC,CAIKASSVYNEQFF
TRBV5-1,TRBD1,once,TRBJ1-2,TGCGCCAGCAGCGAACAAGGGGGCGCAGGATATGGCTACACCTTC,CASSEQGGAGYGYTF
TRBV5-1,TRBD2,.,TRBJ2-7,TGCGCCAGCAGCTTGGCGGGGGGGTCCTCCTACGAGCAGTACTTC,CASSLAGGSSYEQYF
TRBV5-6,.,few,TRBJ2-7,TGTGCCAGCAGCTTGCGGTACGAGCAGTACTTC,CASSLRYEQYF
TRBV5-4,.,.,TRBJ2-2,TGTGCCAGCAGCTTGGACGGAGGGTTCGGCACCGGGGAGCTGTTTTTT,CASSLDGGFGTGELFF
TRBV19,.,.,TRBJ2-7,TGTGCCAGTAGTACATACCGAGGGCTCCGGGCCTACGAGCAGTACTTC,CASSTYRGLRAYEQYF
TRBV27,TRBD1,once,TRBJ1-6,TGTGCCAGCAGTTTATCGGTGGGGACAGGGTTATCCTATAATTCACCCCTCCACTTT,CASSLSVGTGLSYNSPLHF
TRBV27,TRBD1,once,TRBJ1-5,TGTGCCAGCAGAACGGACAGGAGCCTTGGGCCCCAGCATTTT,CASRTDRSLGPQHF
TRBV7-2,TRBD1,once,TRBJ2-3,TGTGCCAGCAGCCCGATCTCAGGGGGCAGGGATACGCAGTATTTT,CASSPISGGRDTQYF
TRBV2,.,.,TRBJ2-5,TGTGCCAGCAGCGCTACTACTATCGGAGAGACCCAGTACTTC,CASSATTIGETQYF
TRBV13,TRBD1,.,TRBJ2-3,TGTGCCAGCAGCTATAACCGGGACAGAAGCACAGATACGCAGTATTTT,CASSYNRDRSTDTQYF
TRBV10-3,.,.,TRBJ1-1,TGTGCCATCAGTGACACAGGGAAGTGGGCTTTCTTT,CAISDTGKWAFF
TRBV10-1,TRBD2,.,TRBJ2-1,TGCGCCAGCAGTGAGGGGACTAGCGGGAGGGCCGGCGGTGAGCAGTTCTTC,CASSEGTSGRAGGEQFF
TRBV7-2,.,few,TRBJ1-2,TGTGCCAGCAGCGTGGGAGGGGGAAATAGCTACACCTTC,CASSVGGGNSYTF
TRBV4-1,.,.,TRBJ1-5,TGCGCCAGCAGCCAAGTGGGGGGGAAGAGTCAGCCCCAGCATTTT,CASSQVGGKSQPQHF
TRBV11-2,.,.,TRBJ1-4,TGTGCCAGCAGCCTACAGGGATCACCGGGAAAACTGTTTTTT,CASSLQGSPGKLFF
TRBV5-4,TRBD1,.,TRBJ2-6,TGTGCCAGCAGCGGAGGACAGGGGGCTACGACGGGGGCCAACGTCCTGACTTTC,CASSGGQGATTGANVLTF
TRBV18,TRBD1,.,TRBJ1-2,TGTGCCAGCTCACCAAACATGAACCAGGGGGAAGGCTACACCTTC,CASSPNMNQGEGYTF
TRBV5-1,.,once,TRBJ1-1,TGCGCCAGCAGCCAACAGTCTTCGAACACTGAAGCTTTCTTT,CASSQQSSNTEAFF
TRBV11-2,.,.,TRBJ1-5,TGTGCCAGCAGCTTATGGGGGGGTATGGACAATCAGCCCCAGCATTTT,CASSLWGGMDNQPQHF